Listed below are T cell receptor beta chains from one sample, sequenced in a study of T cells after yellow fever vaccination. TCRdb independently ran MiXCR on the 5' RACE reads; one entry per CDR3 protein. The repertoire has more than 95,000 distinct CDR3 sequences, about 15% of them found once; the top ten carry roughly 43%. This specimen consisted of CD8+ T cells sorted from PBMCs, obtained 5 days after the yellow fever booster vaccination. These TCRs come from a man between 18 and 35 years old who received the YFV17D yellow fever vaccine. CDR3s include the opening cysteine and the closing phenylalanine or tryptophan. D genes are given only for firm matches. Clone size is not always given. Where it is, it says once, few, many or a class for expanded clones.

abundance	d_gene	v_gene	j_gene	CDR3nt	CDR3aa
NA	TRBD1	TRBV7-9	TRBJ1-2	TGTGCCAGCACCCAGGGGACAGTTGCCGGGGACTATGGCTACACCTTC	CASTQGTVAGDYGYTF
NA	NA	TRBV9	TRBJ1-2	TGTGCCAGCAGCGGTCTTCATGGCTACACCTTC	CASSGLHGYTF
NA	TRBD1	TRBV6-5	TRBJ1-2	TGTGCCAGCAGTTACTCGATTGGGACAGGGGGCTATGGCTACACCTTC	CASSYSIGTGGYGYTF
NA	NA	TRBV3-1	TRBJ2-5	TGTGCCAGCAGCCTAGGATACCTAGAGACCCAGTACTTC	CASSLGYLETQYF
few	NA	TRBV5-1	TRBJ2-7	TGCGCCAGCGCCCCTTCGGGCGGTACCTACGAGCAGTACTTC	CASAPSGGTYEQYF
many	NA	TRBV7-9	TRBJ2-5	TGTGCCAGCAGCTTAAATCCCTCGGGGGACCAAGAGACCCAGTACTTC	CASSLNPSGDQETQYF
NA	TRBD1	TRBV11-2	TRBJ2-3	TGTGCCAGCAGCTTACCCGCCGGGACAGGGGTACCAGATACGCAGTATTTT	CASSLPAGTGVPDTQYF
NA	NA	TRBV10-3	TRBJ1-5	TGTGCCATCAGTGAGTCGACGATGGGAAATCAGCCCCAGCATTTT	CAISESTMGNQPQHF
many	NA	TRBV6-6	TRBJ2-1	TGTGCCAGCAGTCCGACCGGTCCAAGGGATGAGCAGTTCTTC	CASSPTGPRDEQFF
NA	TRBD2	TRBV5-1	TRBJ2-2	TGCGCCAGCAGCCGCGGACTAGCGGGGGGTTCGAACACCGGGGAGCTGTTTTTT	CASSRGLAGGSNTGELFF
few	NA	TRBV7-8	TRBJ2-2	TGTGCCAGCAGCCACCCCGGGAGGGAGCTGTTTTTT	CASSHPGRELFF
NA	NA	TRBV2	TRBJ1-3	TGTGCCAGCGGGAGTGGGAGCTCTGGAAACACCATATATTTT	CASGSGSSGNTIYF
few	NA	TRBV20-1	TRBJ2-7	TGCAGCGCGCCTACCGTGAAGACCCATCCCTACGAGCAGTACTTC	CSAPTVKTHPYEQYF
NA	NA	TRBV6-2/TRBV6-3	TRBJ2-1	TGTGCCAGCAGTTACGGACACGTCCACTACAATGAGCAGTTCTTC	CASSYGHVHYNEQFF
NA	NA	TRBV5-4	TRBJ2-7	TGTGCCAGCAGCTTGGCAGAGTCGGGAGCCTACGAGCAGTACTTC	CASSLAESGAYEQYF
many	NA	TRBV5-1	TRBJ1-2	TGCGCCAGCAGCGGGCTTCGGGACGGCTATGGCTACACCTTC	CASSGLRDGYGYTF
NA	TRBD2	TRBV6-5	TRBJ2-1	TGTGCCAGCAGTTACCAGGCTAGCGGAAACAATGAGCAGTTCTTC	CASSYQASGNNEQFF
NA	NA	TRBV11-2	TRBJ2-2	TGTGCCAGCAGCTTAGAACAGAACACCGGGGAGCTGTTTTTT	CASSLEQNTGELFF
few	TRBD1	TRBV11-2	TRBJ2-1	TGTGCCAGCAGCCCGGTAGACAGGGGCTATGAGCAGTTCTTC	CASSPVDRGYEQFF
few	TRBD2	TRBV7-2	TRBJ2-7	TGTGCCAGCAGCCCCACCGGGGGGGTGGCGAGGGGAGAGCAGTACTTC	CASSPTGGVARGEQYF
few	NA	TRBV27	TRBJ1-2	TGTGCCAGCAGTGGGGATAACTATGGCTACACCTTC	CASSGDNYGYTF
few	NA	TRBV27	TRBJ2-5	TGTGCCAGCAGTTTCGGGATCCAAGAGACCCAGTACTTC	CASSFGIQETQYF
NA	NA	TRBV19	TRBJ2-1	TGTGCCACCTCATACAGGTTAGACAATGAGCAGTTCTTC	CATSYRLDNEQFF
NA	TRBD2	TRBV9	TRBJ2-3	TGTGCCAGCAGCGTAGCCGGGGGGGCAGATACGCAGTATTTT	CASSVAGGADTQYF
NA	NA	TRBV20-1	TRBJ2-7	TGCAGTGCTAGACAATGGACCCTGTCCGGCGGCGAGCAGTACTTC	CSARQWTLSGGEQYF
NA	TRBD1	TRBV5-1	TRBJ1-2	TGCGCCAGCAGCCCAGGGACAGGGGCACTGGGCTACACCTTC	CASSPGTGALGYTF
few	TRBD2	TRBV6-5	TRBJ2-5	TGTGCCAGCAGCCGAGGACTAGCGGGGGCTGAGACCCAGTACTTC	CASSRGLAGAETQYF
NA	TRBD2	TRBV20-1	TRBJ2-3	TGCAGTGCTAGAGGAAGGGACGGGCTAGCGGCATCAGATACGCAGTATTTT	CSARGRDGLAASDTQYF
NA	NA	TRBV12-3/TRBV12-4	TRBJ1-1	TGTGCCAGCAGTTTAGAGAGCAAAATCACTGAAGCTTTCTTT	CASSLESKITEAFF
NA	NA	TRBV6-5	TRBJ2-5	TGTGCCAGCAGTTACCGACTCAAGGGGACCCAGTACTTC	CASSYRLKGTQYF
once	TRBD2	TRBV7-9	TRBJ2-5	TGTGCCAGCAGCCGCCCCCGGGGGGGGCCCGAAGAGACCCAGTACTTC	CASSRPRGGPEETQYF
few	NA	TRBV9	TRBJ2-1	TGTGCCAGCACCATTACCCCAGGGAGCTCCTACAATGAGCAGTTCTTC	CASTITPGSSYNEQFF
NA	TRBD2	TRBV6-6	TRBJ2-3	TGTGCCAGCAGTTACTCGAAGCGGGGGAGCACAGATACGCAGTATTTT	CASSYSKRGSTDTQYF
NA	TRBD1	TRBV11-1	TRBJ1-1	TGTGCCAGCAGCTTATCCAGGGGGACTGAAGCTTTCTTT	CASSLSRGTEAFF
few	NA	TRBV7-3	TRBJ2-3	TGTGCCAGCAGCGCACTCTCGGACGGACCTAGCACAGATACGCAGTATTTT	CASSALSDGPSTDTQYF
few	NA	TRBV11-1	TRBJ2-7	TGTGCCACTTCGAGTGTCCCCTACGAGCAGTACTTC	CATSSVPYEQYF
few	NA	TRBV7-6	TRBJ2-5	TGTGCCAGCAGCCCGCTAGCGAAGAGGACCCAGTACTTC	CASSPLAKRTQYF